What follows are 18 T cell receptor beta chains derived from one specimen sequenced in a study of control samples from healthy donors and cancer patients. TCRdb's table, derived via immunoSEQ multiplex PCR, lists solely in-frame clones and lacks some. This sample has 70,000 to 80,000 clones, with about 89% found just once. The sample comprised PBMCs. The receptor set was obtained from a woman in her fifties or sixties with colorectal cancer.

This clone was seen only a few times. The V and J genes are TRBV11-1 and TRBJ1-2, with D possibly being TRBD1 (5 bases). Germline V gene lookup returns CDR1 SGHAT and CDR2 FQDESV (reference sequence). V lost 1 base to trimming and J lost 8 bases, with 8 bases between them. The CDR3 consists of 12 residues. The chain's CDR3 is CASSLGRDGYTF. The CDR3 region has the DNA TGTGCCAGCAGCTTAGGGAGGGACGGCTACACCTTC.

The chain combines TRBV5-1 with TRBJ2-1, with 8 bases that match TRBD2. Germline assignment: CDR1 SGHRS and CDR2 YFSETQ. The CDR3 is 14 amino acids. The trim removed 5 bases at V and 7 bases at J, leaving 8 bases unmatched. CDR3 region: CASRAGGSLNEQFF. CDR3 DNA: TGCGCCAGCAGGGCGGGGGGAAGTCTGAATGAGCAGTTCTTC.

The chain links TRBV3-1 (or the pseudogene TRBV3-2) to TRBJ1-4; 8 positions match TRBD1. CDR3 length equals 17 residues. With V trimmed by 0 bases and J by 7 bases, 10 bases remained unmatched. The germline CDR1 and CDR2 sequences are LGHDT and YNNKEL (reference sequence). Here the CDR3 reads CASSQERGVRGPEKLFF. The CDR3 coding sequence is TGTGCCAGCAGCCAAGAAAGGGGGGTCAGGGGGCCTGAAAAACTGTTTTTT.

This clone was counted once. The chain employs TRBV12-3 or TRBV12-4 and TRBJ1-5; D remains ambiguous. This CDR3 comprises 13 residues. V was cut by 2 bases and J by 11 bases, with 13 bases left in between. The CDR3 bases are TGTGCCAGCAGTTTAAGCGGGTCACAGTCCCAGCATTTT. Encoded protein: CASSLSGSQSQHF.

The CDR3 spells CASSSQDYEQYV. The DNA of the CDR3 is TGTGCCAGCAGCTCACAGGATTACGAGCAGTACGTC. The chain couples TRBV6-2 or TRBV6-3 to TRBJ2-7; TRBD1 might be the D (5 bases). Germline CDR1 is MNHEY and CDR2 is SVGEGT. V lost 6 bases and J lost 4, with 10 bases in between. The CDR3 is made up of 12 amino acids.

The chain links TRBV28 to TRBJ1-6, with 9 bases lining up with TRBD1. The CDR3 runs 15 residues. Looked up from germline, CDR1 is MDHEN and CDR2 is SYDVKM. With V trimmed by 6 bases and J by 9 bases, 9 bases remained unmatched. This chain's CDR3 is CASSRGTGNFSPLHF. Written as DNA, the CDR3 is TGTGCCAGCAGCCGTGGGACAGGGAACTTTTCACCCCTCCACTTT.

This clone has just one count. The chain recombines TRBV9 with TRBJ2-3; D is unresolved. The CDR3 totals 12 residues. Per the germline V gene, CDR1 is SGDLS and CDR2 is YYNGEE. Trimming stripped 5 bases from V and 0 bases from J, with 4 bases between. CDR3 DNA sequence: TGTGCCAGCAGTTATAGCACAGATACGCAGTATTTT. Protein sequence: CASSYSTDTQYF.

V and J are TRBV6-6 and TRBJ1-3; TRBD1 is a possible D gene (6 bases). The CDR3 runs to 14 residues. Germline lookup yields CDR1 MNHNY and CDR2 SVGAGI (reference sequence). The ends were cut back, 5 bases at V and 1 base at J, with 9 bases in the middle. CDR3: CASSQGSSGNTIYF. The CDR3 DNA reads TGTGCCAGCAGTCAGGGGTCGTCTGGAAACACCATATATTTT.

The rearrangement joins TRBV7-2 to TRBJ2-1; the D is unclear. CDR3 length equals 14 residues. Germline-derived CDR1 and CDR2 are SGHTA and FQGNSA. With 1 base removed from V and 4 bases from J, the gap between germline ends came to 8 bases. The CDR3 loop is CASSLGLGYNEQFF. The DNA for the CDR3 is TGTGCCAGCAGCTTAGGCCTGGGGTACAATGAGCAGTTCTTC. The variable domain in full, with the rest retrieved from reference TRBV7-2 and TRBJ2-1, is GAGVSQSPSNKVTEKGKDVELRCDPISGHTALYWYRQSLGQGLEFLIYFQGNSAPDKSGLPSDRFSAERTGGSVSTLTIQRTQQEDSAVYLCASSLGLGYNEQFFGPGTRLTVL.

CDR3 coding DNA: TGTGCCAGCAGCCAAGATCTAACGGGGAATCAGCCCCAGCATTTT. Residues: CASSQDLTGNQPQHF. The J gene is TRBJ1-5, the V gene TRBV3-1 (or the pseudogene TRBV3-2); D not certain. The length of the CDR3 is 15 residues. The ends were cut back, 0 bases at V and 4 bases at J, with 10 bases in the middle. The germline CDR1 and CDR2 sequences are LGHDT and YNNKEL (reference sequence).

This clone has just one count. The genes are TRBV7-9 and TRBJ1-1, with TRBD1 as a possible D gene (6 bases). Trimming cost V 6 bases and J 3 bases, with 26 bases left between them. Germline lookup yields CDR1 SEHNR and CDR2 FQNEAQ (reference sequence). This CDR3 has 18 amino acids. The chain's CDR3 is CASRSPPNNRVGDTEAFF. In DNA, the CDR3 is TGTGCCAGCAGGTCCCCCCCCAATAACAGGGTGGGGGACACTGAAGCTTTCTTT.

The chain has TRBV2 and TRBJ2-3; D may be TRBD1 or TRBD2 (5 bases each). The CDR3 extends over 13 amino acids. V shed 5 bases and J shed 1 base, with 7 bases lying between them. The germline V gene encodes CDR1 SNHLY and CDR2 FYNNEI. The CDR3 coding sequence is TGTGCCAGCAGTCGGGACGGCACAGATACGCAGTATTTT. Its protein product is CASSRDGTDTQYF.

This clone has only a few counts. This chain joins TRBV14 and TRBJ1-6; D not certain. V was cut by 1 base and J by 7 bases, with 8 bases left in between. Germline V gene sequence: CDR1 SGHDN, CDR2 FVKESK. This CDR3 is 14 amino acids long. CDR3 region: CASSQGLGNSPLHF. CDR3 DNA sequence: TGTGCCAGCAGCCAAGGGCTTGGCAATTCACCCCTCCACTTT.

The chain has TRBV11-3 and TRBJ2-1; TRBD1 might be the D (6 bases). In germline, CDR1 is SGHNT, CDR2 YENEEA. CDR3 length: 15 amino acids. Trimming removed 5 bases from V and 1 base from J, with 12 bases in between. CDR3 DNA sequence: TGTGCCAGCAGCGAGGGGCAGGGGTCCTACAATGAGCAGTTCTTC. This gives the protein CASSEGQGSYNEQFF.

This clone was found once. The chain employs TRBV5-4 and TRBJ2-5; 7 nucleotides match TRBD1. The CDR3 consists of 14 residues. Germline lookup yields CDR1 SGHNT and CDR2 YYREEE (reference sequence). Trimming took 3 bases from V and 2 from J; bases not matched to a gene: 4. The DNA for the CDR3 is TGTGCCAGCAGCTCCGCGGACAGGCAAGAGACCCAGTACTTC. Amino acid sequence: CASSSADRQETQYF.

The V and J genes are TRBV28 and TRBJ1-2; possibly TRBD1 for D (6 bases). CDR3 length: 14 residues. Germline V gene sequence: CDR1 MDHEN, CDR2 SYDVKM. Deletions cut 4 bases from V and 7 bases from J, with 16 bases between. The CDR3: CASSSGGQGGGYTF. DNA for the CDR3: TGTGCCAGCAGTTCCGGGGGCCAGGGTGGTGGCTACACCTTC.

The chain has TRBV28 and TRBJ1-1, with TRBD1 matching over 7 bases. V shed 6 bases and J 4 bases; nucleotides not matched to a gene: 8. The germline V gene has CDR1 MDHEN and CDR2 SYDVKM. This CDR3 comprises 14 residues. CDR3 coding DNA: TGTGCCAGCAGAATAAGACAGGGCCCCACTGAAGCTTTCTTT. Protein sequence: CASRIRQGPTEAFF.

This clone occurred once. The chain carries TRBV18 and TRBJ1-1; possibly TRBD1 for D (6 bases). Germline V lookup: CDR1 KGHSH, CDR2 LQKENI. The CDR3 consists of 16 residues. Trimming cost V 1 base and J 3 bases, with 15 bases left between them. The DNA of the CDR3 is TGTGCCAGCTCACCACAAACAGGGATGGTGCACACTGAAGCTTTCTTT. This sequence encodes CASSPQTGMVHTEAFF.